This TCR beta chain was captured by sequencing in a study of patients and donors after allogeneic stem cell transplantation. Each CDR3 protein gets one entry after TCRdb re-called the RT-PCR reads with MiXCR. Of approximately 140,000 distinct CDR3 sequences listed, about two fifths are singletons. The V end was cut by 6 bases, the J end by 2 bases, with 17 bases between. The CDR3 has 16 amino acids. The sequence derives from a human donor who was either an allogeneic HSCT recipient or a stem cell or donor lymphocyte infusion donor (not recorded which). It is not recorded whose cells these are; they may come from a transplant donor. This rearrangement joins TRBV12-3 or TRBV12-4 to TRBJ2-1; no reliable D call. The source material was blood, either unsorted or a sorted T cell fraction (not recorded which). The CDR3 DNA follows: TGTGCCAGCAGCCCTAGGCCGAGCGTCCCCTACAATGAGCAGTTCTTC. Amino acid sequence: CASSPRPSVPYNEQFF.